What follows are 17 T cell receptor beta chains derived from one specimen sequenced in a study of T-cell reconstitution after alpha-beta-depleted transplantation in children. Unique molecular identifiers were used in preparing the TCRbeta library. A single record per CDR3 protein comes from TCRdb applying MiXCR to the PCR reads. The sample lists roughly 180,000 distinct CDR3 sequences, 8.5% to 14% seen once, with approximately 13% in the top ten. Specimen: PBMCs, collected before TCRalphabeta/CD19-depleted stem cell transplant. All receptors come from a boy between 2 and 10 years old with acute myeloid leukemia, due to receive a stem cell transplant.

The sample holds many counts of this clonotype. This chain links TRBV4-2 with TRBJ2-1; D is possibly TRBD1 or TRBD2 (5 bases each). This CDR3 region has 16 residues. Per the germline V gene, CDR1 is LGHNA and CDR2 is YNFKEQ. V lost 3 bases, J lost 3 bases, and 15 bases lay in between. CDR3 DNA: TGTGCCAGCAGCCAGGAATTCGGGACCAGCTACAATGAGCAGTTCTTC. It is translated as CASSQEFGTSYNEQFF.

This clonotype was seen many times. The chain couples TRBV6-9 to TRBJ2-1; a weak D match, TRBD2 (5 bases). With 2 bases removed from V and 1 base from J, the gap between germline ends came to 12 bases. Germline CDR1 reads MNHGY; CDR2 reads SVAAGI. This CDR3 is built from 16 residues. Here the CDR3 reads CASSYPRTSSYNEQFF. The CDR3 DNA is TGTGCCAGCAGTTATCCCAGAACTAGTTCCTACAATGAGCAGTTCTTC.

This clonotype was seen repeatedly, ten times or more. The rearrangement joins TRBV10-3 to TRBJ2-1; maybe TRBD1 (5 bases). Trimming pared 10 bases from V and 5 bases from J, leaving 15 bases between. The CDR3 runs 13 residues. In germline, CDR1 is ENHRY, CDR2 SYGVKD. The CDR3 here is CANRQFLDNEQFF. The CDR3 region has the DNA TGTGCCAATAGACAGTTTCTTGACAATGAGCAGTTCTTC.

As for this clonotype: A read error may explain this, as a much larger clone is one base away. The chain recombines TRBV11-2 with TRBJ2-7; TRBD1 matches 9 bases. CDR1 and CDR2 from the germline V gene are SGHAT and FQNNGV. The CDR3 has 15 residues. Trimming cost V 5 bases and J 5 bases; bases outside gene matches: 10. CDR3 bases: TGTGCCAGCAGCGCGCCGGGACAGGGTTCCCACGAGCAGTACTTC. It is translated as CASSAPGQGSHEQYF.

This clonotype was counted ten times or more. The V call is TRBV5-1, the J call TRBJ2-3, with D possibly TRBD1 on 5 matching bases. In germline, CDR1 is SGHRS, CDR2 YFSETQ. CDR3 length: 15 residues. The V gene lost 4 bases and the J gene lost 2 bases, with 14 bases spanning the gap. This CDR3 reads CASSPPTDFTDTQYF. The CDR3 DNA reads TGCGCCAGCAGCCCGCCGACAGACTTCACAGATACGCAGTATTTT.

The sample holds a few counts of this clonotype. CDR3 region: CASSVEWGGNEQFF. The DNA of the CDR3 is TGTGCCAGCAGCGTAGAGTGGGGAGGGAATGAGCAGTTCTTC. The chain couples TRBV9 to TRBJ2-1; 7 bases match TRBD2. V lost 0 bases to trimming and J lost 7 bases; unmatched junction nucleotides: 4. Germline assignment: CDR1 SGDLS and CDR2 YYNGEE. The length of the CDR3 is 14 residues.

This clonotype occurred many times. The rearrangement links TRBV4-2 to TRBJ2-5; the match to TRBD2 covers 13 bases. This CDR3 region has 15 residues. V lost 9 bases, J lost 5 bases, and 9 bases stayed unmatched. Germline V gives CDR1 LGHNA, CDR2 YNFKEQ. The DNA for the CDR3 is TGTGCCAGTGGACTAGCGGGGGAAGTAGGGGAGACCCAGTACTTC. It translates to CASGLAGEVGETQYF.

The V gene is TRBV28, the J gene TRBJ2-7; TRBD2 matches at 15 bases. The CDR3 has 14 residues. The germline CDR1 and CDR2 sequences are MDHEN and SYDVKM. Trimming removed 10 bases from V and 7 bases from J; junction bases left unmatched: 8. The CDR3 DNA is TGTGCCACCGGACTAGCGGGAGGGCCGTTAGAGCAGTACTTC. Amino acids: CATGLAGGPLEQYF.

This clonotype was recorded at least ten times. The J gene is TRBJ1-2, the V gene TRBV5-1; 8 bases map to TRBD1. This CDR3 is 14 amino acids long. J lost 8 bases, V lost 1 base, and 7 bases had no gene match. Germline CDR1 reads SGHRS; CDR2 reads YFSETQ. The CDR3 region has the DNA TGCGCCAGCAGCTTGCGCGTGGACAGGGTGGGCTACACCTTC. It yields the protein CASSLRVDRVGYTF.

There are many counts of this clonotype. The J gene is TRBJ2-1, the V gene TRBV6-1, with 14 bases lining up with TRBD2. The V segment lost 4 bases and the J segment 8 bases; nucleotides outside the gene matches: 1. The CDR3 totals 14 residues. Per the germline V gene, CDR1 is MNHNS and CDR2 is SASEGT. As DNA, the CDR3 is TGTGCCAGCAGTGCGGGACTAGCGGGAGATGAGCAGTTCTTC. Its translation: CASSAGLAGDEQFF.

Many counts were recorded for this clonotype. A junction boundary mismatches the germline segment, possibly from a read error. This chain joins TRBV20-1 and TRBJ2-7; TRBD2 matches 8 bases. Germline V gene data show CDR1 as DFQATT and CDR2 as SNEGSKA (reference sequence). The CDR3 spans 15 residues. As DNA, the CDR3 is TGCAGTACTAGAGATCGGAGACTAGCGTTTCACGAGCAGTACTTC. Residues: CSTRDRRLAFHEQYF.

This clonotype was seen once. This sequence may be a read error, since a much larger clone differs from it by one base. The rearrangement links TRBV5-4 to TRBJ1-2; D may be TRBD1 (6 bases). The CDR3 sequence is 14 residues long. The germline V gene encodes CDR1 SGHNT and CDR2 YYREEE (reference sequence). The CDR3 coding sequence is TGTGCCAGGAGCTTGATTACAGGGCTAGATGGCTACACCTTC. As protein: CARSLITGLDGYTF.

This clonotype has ten or more counts. The chain is built from TRBV28 and TRBJ2-5, with TRBD2 matching over 8 bases. CDR1 and CDR2 (germline): MDHEN, SYDVKM. The CDR3 sequence is 13 residues long. Trimming cost V 4 bases and J 3 bases; bases outside gene matches: 1. CDR3 sequence reads: CASSSGLEETQYF. The CDR3 DNA follows: TGTGCCAGCAGTTCGGGACTAGAAGAGACCCAGTACTTC.

The sample holds many counts of this clonotype. The V gene is TRBV27, the J gene TRBJ1-1; D possibly corresponds to TRBD1 (5 bases). The CDR3 runs 15 residues. V was cut by 2 bases and J by 2 bases, with 12 bases left in between. Germline loops: CDR1 MNHEY, CDR2 SMNVEV (reference sequence). This CDR3 reads CASSLKGDRNTEAFF. The CDR3 DNA reads TGTGCCAGCAGTTTAAAAGGCGACAGAAACACTGAAGCTTTCTTT.

This clonotype was picked up many times. This chain uses TRBV29-1 with TRBJ1-2; D uncertain. Trimming cost V 1 base and J 8 bases, with 2 bases left between them. The V gene's germline CDR1 is SQVTM and CDR2 ANQGSEA. CDR3 length equals 9 residues. CDR3: CSVEGGYTF. Written as DNA, the CDR3 is TGCAGCGTTGAAGGAGGCTACACCTTC.

This clonotype was detected ten times or more. This sequence joins TRBV3-1 and TRBJ2-2; 10 bases are shared with TRBD2. The CDR3 is 17 amino acids. V shed 0 bases and J 4 bases; nucleotides not matched to a gene: 5. Germline V gene data show CDR1 as LGHDT and CDR2 as YNNKEL (reference sequence). The CDR3 loop reads CASSQELAGAFTGELFF. As DNA, the CDR3 is TGTGCCAGCAGCCAAGAGCTAGCGGGAGCATTCACCGGGGAGCTGTTTTTT.

This clonotype was counted a single time. Possible read error: a much larger clone is one base away. V is TRBV6-2 or TRBV6-3 and J is TRBJ1-6; 7 bases fit TRBD1. V shed 5 bases and J 0 bases; nucleotides not matched to a gene: 19. The CDR3 is 21 residues long. Germline assignment: CDR1 MNHEY and CDR2 SVGEGT. CDR3 region: CASSPPHTGDGRSSYNSPLHF. CDR3 in DNA: TGTGCCAGCAGTCCACCGCACACAGGGGACGGCCGGAGCTCCTATAATTCACCCCTCCACTTT.